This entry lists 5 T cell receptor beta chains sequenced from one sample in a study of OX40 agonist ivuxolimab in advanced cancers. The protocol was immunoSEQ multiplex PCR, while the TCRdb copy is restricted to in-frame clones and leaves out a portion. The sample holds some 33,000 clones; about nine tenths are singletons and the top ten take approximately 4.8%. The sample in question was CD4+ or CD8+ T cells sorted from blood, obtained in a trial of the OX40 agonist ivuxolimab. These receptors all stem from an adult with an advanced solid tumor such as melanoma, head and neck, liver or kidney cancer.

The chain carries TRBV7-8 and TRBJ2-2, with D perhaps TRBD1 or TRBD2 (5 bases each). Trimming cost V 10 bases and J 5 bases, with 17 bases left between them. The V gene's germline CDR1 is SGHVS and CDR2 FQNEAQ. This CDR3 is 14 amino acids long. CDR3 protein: CANTGLQETGELFF. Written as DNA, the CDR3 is TGTGCCAACACGGGGCTCCAGGAGACCGGGGAGCTGTTTTTT.

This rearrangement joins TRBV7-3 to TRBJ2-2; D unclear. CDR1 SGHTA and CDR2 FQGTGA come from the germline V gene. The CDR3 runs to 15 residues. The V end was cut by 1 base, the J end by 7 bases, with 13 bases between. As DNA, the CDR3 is TGTGCCAGCAGCTTAAGTGGGGAAGTTGGCGGGGAGCTGTTTTTT. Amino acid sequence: CASSLSGEVGGELFF.

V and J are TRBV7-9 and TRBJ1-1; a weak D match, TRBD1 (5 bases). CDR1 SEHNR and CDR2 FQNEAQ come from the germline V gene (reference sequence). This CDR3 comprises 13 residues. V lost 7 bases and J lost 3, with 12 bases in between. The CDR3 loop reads CASMRGGDTEAFF. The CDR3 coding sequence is TGTGCCAGCATGCGGGGGGGAGACACTGAAGCTTTCTTT.

CDR3 DNA sequence: TGCGCCAGCAGCTTACTAGGGGGGTTTACGCTTGAGCAGTTCTTC. It encodes CASSLLGGFTLEQFF. The V gene is TRBV5-1, the J gene TRBJ2-1; D might be TRBD1 or TRBD2, each matching 6 bases. The CDR3 runs 15 residues. CDR1 and CDR2 from the germline V gene are SGHRS and YFSETQ. Trimming stripped 2 bases from V and 9 bases from J, with 18 bases between.

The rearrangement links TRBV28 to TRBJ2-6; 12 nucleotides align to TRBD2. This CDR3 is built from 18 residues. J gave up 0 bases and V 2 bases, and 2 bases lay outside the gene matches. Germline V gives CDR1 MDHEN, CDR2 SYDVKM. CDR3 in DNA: TGTGCCAGCAGTTTACTAGCGGGAGGGCCCTCTGGGGCCAACGTCCTGACTTTC. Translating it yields CASSLLAGGPSGANVLTF. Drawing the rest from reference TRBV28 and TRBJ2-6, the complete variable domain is DVKVTQSSRYLVKRTGEKVFLECVQDMDHENMFWYRQDPGLGLRLIYFSYDVKMKEKGDIPEGYSVSREKKERFSLILESASTNQTSMYLCASSLLAGGPSGANVLTFGAGSRLTVL.